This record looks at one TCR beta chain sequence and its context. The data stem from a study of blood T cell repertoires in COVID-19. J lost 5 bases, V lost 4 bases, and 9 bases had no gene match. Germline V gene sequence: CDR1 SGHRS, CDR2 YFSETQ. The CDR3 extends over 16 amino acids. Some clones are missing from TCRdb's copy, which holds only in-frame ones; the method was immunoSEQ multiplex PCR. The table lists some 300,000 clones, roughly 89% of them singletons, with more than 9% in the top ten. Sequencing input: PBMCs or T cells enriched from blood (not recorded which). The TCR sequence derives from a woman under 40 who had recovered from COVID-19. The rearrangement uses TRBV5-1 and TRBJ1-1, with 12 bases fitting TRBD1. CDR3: CASSPGGTGGSTEAFF. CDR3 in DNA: TGCGCCAGCAGCCCTGGGGGGACAGGGGGCTCTACTGAAGCTTTCTTT.